The 16 T cell receptor beta chains presented below share a single source sample, sequenced in a study of neoadjuvant nivolumab and ipilimumab in lung cancer. The protocol was immunoSEQ multiplex PCR, while the TCRdb copy is restricted to in-frame clones and leaves out a portion. The sample has 25,000 to 35,000 clones, under 95% seen once; the top ten hold 2.1%. Sequenced material: peripheral blood, taken after neoadjuvant nivolumab, alone or with ipilimumab, at or shortly before surgery. Every receptor here comes from an adult with non-small cell lung cancer.

The rearrangement links TRBV6-6 to TRBJ1-5; D gene uncertain. The CDR3 spans 15 residues. CDR1 is MNHNY, CDR2 SVGAGI, per germline (reference sequence). V shed 0 bases and J shed 1 base, with 7 bases lying between them. In DNA form, the CDR3 reads TGTGCCAGCAGTTACTCGACCGTCAGCAATCAGCCCCAGCATTTT. Translated, it gives CASSYSTVSNQPQHF.

The chain employs TRBV25-1 and TRBJ1-2; weak D call: TRBD1 (5 bases). Per the germline V gene, CDR1 is MGHDK and CDR2 is SYGVNS. Trimming took 3 bases from V and 8 from J, leaving 10 bases between them. The CDR3 is made up of 12 amino acids. The CDR3 loop reads CASSDRGRGYTF. In nucleotides, the CDR3 is TGTGCCAGCAGTGATAGGGGCCGAGGCTACACCTTC.

This sequence joins TRBV10-2 and TRBJ2-6; 9 bases fit TRBD1. CDR3 size: 17 residues. From germline, CDR1 is WSHSY and CDR2 SAAADI. After removal of 2 bases from V and 4 bases from J, the junction contained 6 bases not matched to a gene. The CDR3, as DNA: TGCGCCAGCAGTGAGACACAGGGGGCTGGCGGGGCCAACGTCCTGACTTTC. The encoded protein is CASSETQGAGGANVLTF.

The chain couples TRBV5-5 to TRBJ1-1, with D uncertain. Trimming pared 1 base from V and 0 bases from J, leaving 7 bases between. The CDR3 contains 14 residues. CDR1 and CDR2 (germline): SGHKS, YYEKEE (reference sequence). The CDR3 DNA reads TGTGCCAGCAGCTTGTACAGCTTGAACACTGAAGCTTTCTTT. Protein sequence: CASSLYSLNTEAFF.

This clone was found once. The chain links TRBV5-1 to TRBJ2-7; 7 bases align to TRBD2. CDR1 and CDR2 from the germline V gene are SGHRS and YFSETQ. The V and J ends lost 3 bases and 7 bases, in that order; junction bases with no gene match: 13. The CDR3 consists of 15 residues. The CDR3 DNA reads as TGCGCCAGCAGCTCCTCTAGCGGACGGGGAGGAGAGCAGTACTTC. This sequence encodes CASSSSSGRGGEQYF. Based on the CDR3 plus reference TRBV5-1 and TRBJ2-7, the full variable domain is KAGVTQTPRYLIKTRGQQVTLSCSPISGHRSVSWYQQTPGQGLQFLFEYFSETQRNKGNFPGRFSGRQFSNSRSEMNVSTLELGDSALYLCASSSSSGRGGEQYFGPGTRLTVT.

This chain uses TRBV10-3 with TRBJ2-7, with a tentative D call TRBD1 (6 bases). The germline CDR1 and CDR2 sequences are ENHRY and SYGVKD. V was pared by 3 bases and J by 0 bases, with 12 bases between. The length of the CDR3 is 15 residues. As DNA, the CDR3 is TGTGCCATCAGTGAAAGGGGACATCTCTCCTACGAGCAGTACTTC. Its protein product is CAISERGHLSYEQYF.

The V and J genes are TRBV14 and TRBJ2-5; 10 positions agree with TRBD2. The CDR3 covers 16 residues. Germline V gene sequence: CDR1 SGHDN, CDR2 FVKESK. V dropped 5 bases and J dropped 4; count of bases not matched to a gene: 10. DNA of the CDR3: TGTGCCAGCAGCAAAGGACTAGCGGAGGAGGGAGAGACCCAGTACTTC. Protein product: CASSKGLAEEGETQYF.

The genes are TRBV5-4 and TRBJ2-7; D gene uncertain. Germline V CDR1 and CDR2: SGHNT, YYREEE (reference sequence). The length of the CDR3 is 12 residues. Trimming cost V 0 bases and J 6 bases, with 7 bases left between them. The CDR3 spells CASSLDGTEQYF. The CDR3 region has the DNA TGTGCCAGCAGCTTGGACGGTACCGAGCAGTACTTC.

This chain joins TRBV5-1 and TRBJ1-2, with TRBD1 matching 7 bases. This CDR3 comprises 16 residues. With V trimmed by 5 bases and J by 3 bases, 13 bases remained unmatched. CDR1 and CDR2 from the germline V gene are SGHRS and YFSETQ. The CDR3 DNA reads TGCGCCAGCAGGACATTAACAGGGGAAGGGGACTATGGCTACACCTTC. Encoded protein: CASRTLTGEGDYGYTF.

This chain connects TRBV14 to TRBJ2-5; no clear D. Germline values: CDR1 SGHDN, CDR2 FVKESK. The CDR3 loop spans 14 amino acids. Between the trimmed V and J ends, which lost 3 bases and 1 base, there was a span of 9 bases. The CDR3 here is CASSHLLGQETQYF. CDR3 nucleotide sequence: TGTGCCAGCAGCCACTTACTGGGCCAAGAGACCCAGTACTTC. Full variable domain (remainder filled in from reference TRBV14 and TRBJ2-5): EAGVTQFPSHSVIEKGQTVTLRCDPISGHDNLYWYRRVMGKEIKFLLHFVKESKQDESGMPNNRFLAERTGGTYSTLKVQPAELEDSGVYFCASSHLLGQETQYFGPGTRLLVL.

The genes are TRBV5-5 and TRBJ2-7; the D is unclear. CDR1 is SGHKS, CDR2 YYEKEE, per germline (reference sequence). V lost 3 bases and J 0 bases, leaving 7 bases between the germline ends. This CDR3 has 13 residues. CDR3 sequence (DNA): TGTGCCAGCAGCTCGGACGTCTCCTACGAGCAGTACTTC. Translation gives CASSSDVSYEQYF.

This clone was detected once. The rearrangement links TRBV5-1 to TRBJ2-5, with 7 positions matching TRBD1. Germline-derived CDR1 and CDR2 are SGHRS and YFSETQ. This CDR3 has 15 amino acids. With 0 bases clipped from V and 4 bases from J, the junction kept 6 bases outside the gene matches. DNA of the CDR3: TGCGCCAGCAGCTTGGGGACATCAGGGGGAGAGACCCAGTACTTC. It yields the protein CASSLGTSGGETQYF.

This chain uses TRBV7-2 with TRBJ2-2, with D perhaps TRBD2 (5 bases). The CDR3 has 15 amino acids. V was cut by 1 base and J by 7 bases, with 13 bases left in between. Germline CDR1 and CDR2: SGHTA and FQGNSA. This CDR3 is CASSLVVAWGGELFF. Written as DNA, the CDR3 is TGTGCCAGCAGCTTAGTAGTAGCGTGGGGCGGGGAGCTGTTTTTT.

DNA for the CDR3: TGTGCCAGCAGTTTATATCCCGACGGTGAAGCTTTCTTT. This encodes CASSLYPDGEAFF. The chain uses TRBV27 and TRBJ1-1; D not certain. The V end lost 1 base, the J end lost 7 bases, and 10 bases lay between the germline ends. This CDR3 spans 13 amino acids. The germline CDR1 and CDR2 sequences are MNHEY and SMNVEV (reference sequence).

The chain is built from TRBV6-1 and TRBJ1-2; weak D call: TRBD1 (5 bases). The V gene's germline CDR1 is MNHNS and CDR2 SASEGT. Trimming removed 0 bases at V and 4 bases at J, with 18 bases between. The CDR3 has 17 residues. CDR3 coding DNA: TGTGCCAGCAGTGAAGCGTCCGGACGGGGGATCATCTATGGCTACACCTTC. It codes for CASSEASGRGIIYGYTF.

CDR3 residues: CASSFDRNTEAFF. The CDR3, as DNA: TGTGCCAGCAGCTTCGACAGGAACACTGAAGCTTTCTTT. The rearrangement joins TRBV6-4 to TRBJ1-1, with TRBD1 as a possible D gene (5 bases). This CDR3 contains 13 residues. With 6 bases removed from V and 1 base from J, the gap between germline ends came to 9 bases. The germline V gene encodes CDR1 MRHNA and CDR2 SNTAGT.